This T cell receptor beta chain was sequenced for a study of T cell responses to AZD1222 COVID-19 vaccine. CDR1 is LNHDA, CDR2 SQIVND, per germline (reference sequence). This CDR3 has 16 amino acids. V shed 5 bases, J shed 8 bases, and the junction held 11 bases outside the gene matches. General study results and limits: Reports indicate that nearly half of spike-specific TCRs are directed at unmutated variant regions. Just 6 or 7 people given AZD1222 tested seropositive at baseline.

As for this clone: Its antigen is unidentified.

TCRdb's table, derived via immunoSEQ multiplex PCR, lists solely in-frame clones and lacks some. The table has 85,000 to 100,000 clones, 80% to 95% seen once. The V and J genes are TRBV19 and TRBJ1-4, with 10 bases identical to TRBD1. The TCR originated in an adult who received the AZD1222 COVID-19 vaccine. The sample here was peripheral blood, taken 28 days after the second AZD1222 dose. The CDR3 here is CASSHLPGQGQEKLFF. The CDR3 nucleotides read TGTGCCAGTAGTCACCTGCCGGGACAGGGGCAGGAAAAACTGTTTTTT.